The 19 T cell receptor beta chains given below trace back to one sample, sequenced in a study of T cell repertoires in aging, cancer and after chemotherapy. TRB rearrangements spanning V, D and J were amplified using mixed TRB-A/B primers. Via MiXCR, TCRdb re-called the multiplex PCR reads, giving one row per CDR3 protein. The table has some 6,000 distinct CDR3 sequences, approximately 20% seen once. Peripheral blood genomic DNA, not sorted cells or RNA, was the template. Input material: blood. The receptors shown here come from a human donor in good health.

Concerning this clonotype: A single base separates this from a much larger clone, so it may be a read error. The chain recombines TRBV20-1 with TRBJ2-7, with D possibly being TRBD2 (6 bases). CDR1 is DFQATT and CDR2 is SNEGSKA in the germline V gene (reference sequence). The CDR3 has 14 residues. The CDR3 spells CSASPGGTSYERYF. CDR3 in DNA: TGCAGTGCTAGTCCCGGGGGAACCTCCTACGAGCGGTACTTC.

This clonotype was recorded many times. The CDR3 DNA is TGCGCCAGCAGCCAGGGACAGCTTAACTATGGCTACACCTTC. It translates to CASSQGQLNYGYTF. This chain uses TRBV4-1 with TRBJ1-2, with 7 bases aligning to TRBD1. This CDR3 is built from 14 residues. Germline CDR1 is MGHRA and CDR2 is YSYEKL. V lost 3 bases to trimming and J lost 1 base; unmatched junction nucleotides: 2.

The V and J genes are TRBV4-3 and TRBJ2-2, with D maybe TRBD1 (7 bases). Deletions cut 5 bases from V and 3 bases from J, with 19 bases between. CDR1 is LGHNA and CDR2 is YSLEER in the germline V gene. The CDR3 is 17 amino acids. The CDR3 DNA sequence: TGCGCCAGCAGCTCCCCAGGGGGGACAGATTACACCGGGGAGCTGTTTTTT. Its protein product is CASSSPGGTDYTGELFF.

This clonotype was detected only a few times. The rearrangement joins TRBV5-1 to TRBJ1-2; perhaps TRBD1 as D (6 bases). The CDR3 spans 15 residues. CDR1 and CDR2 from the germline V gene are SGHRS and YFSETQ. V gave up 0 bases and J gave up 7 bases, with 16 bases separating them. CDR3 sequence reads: CASSLEVQGPTGYTF. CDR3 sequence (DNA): TGCGCCAGCAGCTTGGAAGTGCAGGGGCCGACTGGCTACACCTTC.

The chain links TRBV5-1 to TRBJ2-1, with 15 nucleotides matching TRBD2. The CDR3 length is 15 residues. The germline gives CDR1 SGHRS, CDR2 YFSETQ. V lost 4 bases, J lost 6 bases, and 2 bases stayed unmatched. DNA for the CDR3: TGCGCCAGCAGCCCGGGACTAGCGGGGGGCAATGAGCAGTTCTTC. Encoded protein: CASSPGLAGGNEQFF. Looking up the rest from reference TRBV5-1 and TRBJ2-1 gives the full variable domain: KAGVTQTPRYLIKTRGQQVTLSCSPISGHRSVSWYQQTPGQGLQFLFEYFSETQRNKGNFPGRFSGRQFSNSRSEMNVSTLELGDSALYLCASSPGLAGGNEQFFGPGTRLTVL.

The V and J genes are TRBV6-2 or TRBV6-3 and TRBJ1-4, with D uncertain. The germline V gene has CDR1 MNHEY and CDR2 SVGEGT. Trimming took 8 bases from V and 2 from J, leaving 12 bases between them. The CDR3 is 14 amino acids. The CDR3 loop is CASGVRRTNEKLFF. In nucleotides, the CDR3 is TGTGCCAGCGGGGTCCGGCGGACTAATGAAAAACTGTTTTTT.

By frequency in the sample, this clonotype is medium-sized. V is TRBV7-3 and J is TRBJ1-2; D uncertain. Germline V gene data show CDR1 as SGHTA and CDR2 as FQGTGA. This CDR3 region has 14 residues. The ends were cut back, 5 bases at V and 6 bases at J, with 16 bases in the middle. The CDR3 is CASSPLGGWDGYTF. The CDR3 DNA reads TGTGCCAGCAGCCCGTTGGGCGGGTGGGATGGCTACACCTTC.

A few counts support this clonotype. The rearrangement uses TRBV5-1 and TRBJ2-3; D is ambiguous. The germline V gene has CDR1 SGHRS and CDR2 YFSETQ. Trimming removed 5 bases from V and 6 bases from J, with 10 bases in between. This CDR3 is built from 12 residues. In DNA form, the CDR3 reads TGCGCCAGCAGTTTGACCGACGATACGCAGTATTTT. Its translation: CASSLTDDTQYF.

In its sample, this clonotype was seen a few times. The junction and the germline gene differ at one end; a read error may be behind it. The CDR3 DNA follows: TGTGCCATCAGTGACCCTCCCGGGCCACTCCATTTT. Its protein is CAISDPPGPLHF. V and J are TRBV10-3 and TRBJ2-3; no definite D call. CDR1 ENHRY and CDR2 SYGVKD come from the germline V gene. This CDR3 has 12 residues.

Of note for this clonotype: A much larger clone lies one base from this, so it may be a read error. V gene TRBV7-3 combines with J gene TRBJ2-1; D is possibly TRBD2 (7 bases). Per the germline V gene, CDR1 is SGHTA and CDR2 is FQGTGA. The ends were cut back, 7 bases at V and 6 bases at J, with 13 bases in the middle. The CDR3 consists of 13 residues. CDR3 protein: CASNKGEGNEQFF. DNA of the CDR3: TGTGCCAGCAACAAGGGGGAGGGCAATGAGCAGTTCTTC.

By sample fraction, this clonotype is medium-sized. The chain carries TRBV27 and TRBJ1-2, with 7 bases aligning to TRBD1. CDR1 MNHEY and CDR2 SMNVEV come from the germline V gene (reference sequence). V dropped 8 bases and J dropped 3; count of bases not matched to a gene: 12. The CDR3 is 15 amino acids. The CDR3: CASRGTDLMDYGYTF. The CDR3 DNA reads TGTGCCAGCCGGGGGACAGACCTTATGGACTATGGCTACACCTTC.

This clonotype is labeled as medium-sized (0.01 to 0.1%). The CDR3 DNA sequence: TGTGCCAGCAGCCCCAGGGGGGCCGTGGACACTGAAGCTTTCTTT. The encoded protein is CASSPRGAVDTEAFF. The chain is built from TRBV7-9 and TRBJ1-1; 7 nucleotides line up with TRBD1. The trim removed 5 bases at V and 3 bases at J, leaving 9 bases unmatched. There are 15 residues in the CDR3. The V gene's germline CDR1 is SEHNR and CDR2 FQNEAQ (reference sequence).

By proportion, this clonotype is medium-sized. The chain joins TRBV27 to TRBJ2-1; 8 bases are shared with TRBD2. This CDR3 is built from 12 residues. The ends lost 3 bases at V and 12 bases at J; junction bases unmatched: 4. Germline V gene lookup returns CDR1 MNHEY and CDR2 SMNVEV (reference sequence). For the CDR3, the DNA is TGTGCCAGCAGTTTTAGCGGGAAGGGGCAGTTCTTC. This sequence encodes CASSFSGKGQFF.

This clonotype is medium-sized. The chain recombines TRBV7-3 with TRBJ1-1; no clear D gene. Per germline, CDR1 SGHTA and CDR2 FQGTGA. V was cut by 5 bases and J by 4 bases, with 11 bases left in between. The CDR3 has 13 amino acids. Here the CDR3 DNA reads TGTGCCAGCAGCCAACAGACCGGCACTGAAGCTTTCTTT. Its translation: CASSQQTGTEAFF.

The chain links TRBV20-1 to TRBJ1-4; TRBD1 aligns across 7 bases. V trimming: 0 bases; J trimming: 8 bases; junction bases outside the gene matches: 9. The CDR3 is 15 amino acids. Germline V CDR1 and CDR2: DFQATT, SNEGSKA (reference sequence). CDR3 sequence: CSAREVGGGEEKLFF. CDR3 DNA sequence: TGCAGTGCTAGAGAGGTTGGAGGGGGCGAAGAAAAACTGTTTTTT.

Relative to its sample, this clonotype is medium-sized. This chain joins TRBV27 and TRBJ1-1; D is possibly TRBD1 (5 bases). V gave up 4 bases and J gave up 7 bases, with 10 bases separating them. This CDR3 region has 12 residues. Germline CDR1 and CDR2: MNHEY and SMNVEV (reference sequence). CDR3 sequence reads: CASSSARDEAFF. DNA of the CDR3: TGTGCCAGCAGTTCAGCCAGGGATGAAGCTTTCTTT.

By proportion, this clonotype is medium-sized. The CDR3 nucleotides are TGCAGTGCTAGCAGGACTAGCGGGATCAATGAGCAGTTCTTC. Its protein is CSASRTSGINEQFF. The V gene is TRBV20-1, the J gene TRBJ2-1; 12 nucleotides line up with TRBD2. Germline V lookup: CDR1 DFQATT, CDR2 SNEGSKA (reference sequence). With 3 bases clipped from V and 6 bases from J, the junction kept 3 bases outside the gene matches. The CDR3 totals 14 residues.

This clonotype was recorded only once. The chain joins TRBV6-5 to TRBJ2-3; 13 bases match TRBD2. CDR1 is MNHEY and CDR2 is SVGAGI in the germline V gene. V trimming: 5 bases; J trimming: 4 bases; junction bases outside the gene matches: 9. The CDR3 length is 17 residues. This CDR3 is CASSPRTSGGHPDTQYF. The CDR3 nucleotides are TGTGCCAGCAGTCCCCGGACTAGCGGGGGCCACCCAGATACGCAGTATTTT.

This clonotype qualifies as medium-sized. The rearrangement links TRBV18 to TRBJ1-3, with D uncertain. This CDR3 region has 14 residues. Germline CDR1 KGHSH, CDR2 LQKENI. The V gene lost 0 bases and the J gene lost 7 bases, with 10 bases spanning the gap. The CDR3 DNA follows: TGTGCCAGCTCACCACCAGTAGGGTTGAACACCATATATTTT. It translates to CASSPPVGLNTIYF.